Listed here are 26 T cell receptor beta chains from one sample, sequenced in a study of shared clonotypes between healthy human individuals. Produced via immunoSEQ multiplex PCR; TCRdb's table is partial and in-frame only. The sample records roughly 640,000 clones, 74% being singletons. The material sequenced was memory CD4+ T cells sorted from blood. Documented subset: CD45RA-negative fraction. These receptors originate from a woman aged 25-40 years in good health.

V gene TRBV7-2 combines with J gene TRBJ2-2; D is unresolved. This CDR3 contains 13 residues. Germline V gives CDR1 SGHTA, CDR2 FQGNSA. Trimming took 6 bases from V and 6 from J, leaving 11 bases between them. CDR3 in amino acids: CASRLLLSGELFF. For the CDR3, the DNA is TGTGCCAGCAGATTACTGCTATCCGGGGAGCTGTTTTTT. Full variable domain (missing parts from reference TRBV7-2 and TRBJ2-2): GAGVSQSPSNKVTEKGKDVELRCDPISGHTALYWYRQSLGQGLEFLIYFQGNSAPDKSGLPSDRFSAERTGGSVSTLTIQRTQQEDSAVYLCASRLLLSGELFFGEGSRLTVL.

The chain recombines TRBV6-5 with TRBJ1-1, with D possibly matching TRBD1 (5 bases). Trimming cost V 4 bases and J 4 bases, with 10 bases left between them. Per germline, CDR1 MNHEY and CDR2 SVGAGI. The CDR3 loop spans 13 amino acids. The CDR3 sequence: CASSSLGPTEAFF. For the CDR3, the DNA is TGTGCCAGCAGTTCCCTGGGACCCACTGAAGCTTTCTTT.

The chain couples TRBV28 to TRBJ2-1; no clear D gene. V gave up 2 bases and J gave up 9 bases, with 11 bases separating them. The CDR3 runs to 13 residues. The V gene's germline CDR1 is MDHEN and CDR2 SYDVKM. CDR3: CASSLGGPGEQFF. CDR3 nucleotides: TGTGCCAGCAGTTTAGGTGGGCCCGGTGAGCAGTTCTTC.

The genes are TRBV5-1 and TRBJ2-7; TRBD2 agrees at 9 bases. Per germline, CDR1 SGHRS and CDR2 YFSETQ. The CDR3 is 14 residues long. V shed 0 bases, J shed 5 bases, and the junction held 3 bases outside the gene matches. CDR3 sequence reads: CASSLELAGHEQYF. DNA of the CDR3: TGCGCCAGCAGCTTGGAGCTAGCGGGACACGAGCAGTACTTC. The full variable domain, with the rest looked up from reference TRBV5-1 and TRBJ2-7, is KAGVTQTPRYLIKTRGQQVTLSCSPISGHRSVSWYQQTPGQGLQFLFEYFSETQRNKGNFPGRFSGRQFSNSRSEMNVSTLELGDSALYLCASSLELAGHEQYFGPGTRLTVT.

V usage is TRBV7-2 and J usage is TRBJ2-5; maybe TRBD1 (5 bases). The J call may be faulty, since TRBJ2-7 better matches the DNA end. The germline V gene encodes CDR1 SGHTA and CDR2 FQGNSA. There are 15 residues in the CDR3. DNA for the CDR3: TGTGCCAGCAGCCTAGGGGCGGCTAGTTTTAACGAGCAGTACTTC. It encodes CASSLGAASFNEQYF.

The CDR3 nucleotides are TGCGCCAGCAGCTTGGGGCAGGGCCGTCTCACTGAAGCTTTCTTT. Translation gives CASSLGQGRLTEAFF. This rearrangement joins TRBV5-1 to TRBJ1-1, with D perhaps matching TRBD1 (5 bases). Germline CDR1 and CDR2: SGHRS and YFSETQ. The CDR3 contains 15 residues. V was cut by 0 bases and J by 4 bases, with 13 bases left in between.

The J gene is TRBJ1-1, the V gene TRBV18; D may be TRBD1 (5 bases). Trimming took off 5 bases at V and 1 base at J, with 8 bases between the two ends. The CDR3 extends over 13 amino acids. Looked up from germline, CDR1 is KGHSH and CDR2 is LQKENI. CDR3 residues: CASSSGQNTEAFF. DNA for the CDR3: TGTGCCAGCTCATCCGGACAGAACACTGAAGCTTTCTTT.

In nucleotides, the CDR3 is TGTGCCAGCAGCGTCGGGACTAGCGGAGCCTACGAGCAGTACTTC. This gives the protein CASSVGTSGAYEQYF. The gene calls are TRBV5-4 and TRBJ2-7; 11 positions match TRBD2. The germline CDR1 and CDR2 sequences are SGHNT and YYREEE (reference sequence). The CDR3 spans 15 residues. The junction had 5 bases not matched to a gene; V was cut back by 4 bases and J by 2 bases.

This clone was seen only a few times. The V call is TRBV19, the J call TRBJ2-3, with 11 nucleotides matching TRBD2. V shed 5 bases and J 0 bases; nucleotides not matched to a gene: 7. This CDR3 region has 17 residues. In germline, CDR1 is LNHDA, CDR2 SQIVND (reference sequence). CDR3: CASSSPGTSGSTDTQYF. The DNA for the CDR3 is TGTGCCAGTAGTTCCCCTGGGACTAGCGGTAGCACAGATACGCAGTATTTT.

A single count supports this clone. V is TRBV4-1 and J is TRBJ2-1, with D perhaps matching TRBD2 (5 bases). The germline V gene has CDR1 MGHRA and CDR2 YSYEKL. The CDR3 has 14 residues. V lost 4 bases and J 6 bases, leaving 13 bases between the germline ends. The CDR3 sequence is CASSRVFEGNEQFF. The CDR3 DNA reads TGCGCCAGCAGCCGAGTCTTCGAGGGCAATGAGCAGTTCTTC.

This chain connects TRBV15 to TRBJ1-2; possibly TRBD1 for D (6 bases). CDR1 is LNHNV and CDR2 is YYDKDF in the germline V gene (reference sequence). Trimming left V 1 base short and J 4 bases short, with 10 bases between. The CDR3 sequence is 14 residues long. In DNA form, the CDR3 reads TGTGCCACCAGCAGAGGGACAGCAAGCTATGGCTACACCTTC. This gives the protein CATSRGTASYGYTF.

This rearrangement joins TRBV19 to TRBJ2-7; D may be TRBD1 or TRBD2 (6 bases each). The CDR3 consists of 16 residues. The germline V gene has CDR1 LNHDA and CDR2 SQIVND (reference sequence). V lost 5 bases and J 1 base, leaving 18 bases between the germline ends. CDR3 sequence: CASSPRRQAGSYEQYF. CDR3 nucleotides: TGTGCCAGTAGTCCGAGGAGACAGGCGGGGTCCTACGAGCAGTACTTC.

V gene TRBV5-1 combines with J gene TRBJ2-7; D call uncertain. Germline CDR1 SGHRS, CDR2 YFSETQ. The ends were cut back, 4 bases at V and 6 bases at J, with 11 bases in the middle. CDR3 length equals 12 residues. CDR3 in amino acids: CASSLIGSEQYF. As DNA, the CDR3 is TGCGCCAGCAGCCTCATCGGCTCCGAGCAGTACTTC.

This clone was counted ten times or more. The rearrangement joins TRBV5-1 to TRBJ2-1; 8 bases agree with TRBD2. The CDR3 contains 14 residues. Germline CDR1 SGHRS, CDR2 YFSETQ. The junction had 12 bases not matched to a gene; V was cut back by 6 bases and J by 10 bases. CDR3 region: CASTQTGSSGEQFF. The DNA of the CDR3 is TGCGCCAGCACACAGACCGGGTCTAGCGGGGAGCAGTTCTTC.

The table lists this clone with a count of one. An end of the junction does not agree with germline; a read error may underlie this. The genes are TRBV2 and TRBJ1-1, with D unresolved. The germline CDR1 and CDR2 sequences are SNHLY and FYNNEI. The CDR3 is 9 residues long. For the CDR3, the DNA is TGTGCCAGCAGTCGTGGACGGTTTTTT. Its translation is CASSRGRFF.

This chain links TRBV4-1 with TRBJ1-4; D not resolved. With 3 bases removed from V and 12 bases from J, the gap between germline ends came to 38 bases. The germline V gene has CDR1 MGHRA and CDR2 YSYEKL. This CDR3 spans 21 amino acids. The CDR3 loop is CASSQPVGRRWEEATSRQLFF. The CDR3 region has the DNA TGCGCCAGCAGCCAGCCCGTTGGGAGGAGGTGGGAGGAGGCCACCAGTCGGCAACTGTTTTTT.

The chain is built from TRBV28 and TRBJ2-4; the D gene is possibly TRBD1 (5 bases). Germline CDR1 and CDR2: MDHEN and SYDVKM. The V and J ends lost 3 bases and 8 bases respectively, with 11 bases between them. CDR3 size: 13 residues. CDR3 nucleotides: TGTGCCAGCAGTTTCTCCAGGGATGACATTCAGTACTTC. It is translated as CASSFSRDDIQYF.

This clone came up a few times. In the same sample, other DNA sequences code for this CDR3. The rearrangement joins TRBV9 to TRBJ2-3; 14 bases map to TRBD2. CDR1 is SGDLS, CDR2 YYNGEE, per germline. The CDR3 is 16 amino acids. V was clipped by 0 bases and J by 3 bases; unmatched bases: 0. The CDR3 region is CASSVGTSGRTDTQYF. The CDR3 DNA sequence: TGTGCCAGCAGCGTAGGGACTAGCGGGAGGACAGATACGCAGTATTTT.

This clone was recorded only once. The rearrangement links TRBV2 to TRBJ1-2; no clear D gene. The CDR3 is made up of 14 amino acids. Between the trimmed V and J ends, which lost 10 bases and 8 bases, there was a span of 23 bases. CDR1 and CDR2 from the germline V gene are SNHLY and FYNNEI. The CDR3 DNA is TGTGCCACCCTCGAGGAGGTATCCGGATTAGGCTACACCTTC. Its translation: CATLEEVSGLGYTF.

This clone was detected once. The rearrangement links TRBV6-5 to TRBJ1-1, with TRBD1 as a possible D gene (6 bases). The V gene lost 6 bases and the J gene lost 5 bases, with 19 bases spanning the gap. The CDR3 runs to 15 residues. Germline CDR1 MNHEY, CDR2 SVGAGI. The CDR3 is CASRKTRQGNTEAFF. The CDR3 nucleotides are TGTGCCAGCAGGAAGACAAGGCAGGGGAATACTGAAGCTTTCTTT.

This clone has at least ten counts. The rearrangement links TRBV25-1 to TRBJ2-1, with D hard to call. This CDR3 comprises 14 residues. Germline loops: CDR1 MGHDK, CDR2 SYGVNS. Trimming shortened V by 7 bases and J by 7 bases, and 17 bases separated the two germline ends. CDR3 residues: CASIGKGLGNEQFF. In nucleotides, the CDR3 is TGTGCCAGCATAGGGAAGGGTTTGGGGAATGAGCAGTTCTTC.

The chain links TRBV5-6 to TRBJ2-7; a weak D match, TRBD1 (6 bases). Trimming took 2 bases from V and 3 from J, leaving 12 bases between them. Germline values: CDR1 SGHDT, CDR2 YYEEEE. CDR3 size: 14 residues. CDR3 sequence: CASSFFQGSYEQYF. As DNA, the CDR3 is TGTGCCAGCAGCTTTTTTCAGGGGAGCTACGAGCAGTACTTC.

The V gene is TRBV6-5, the J gene TRBJ1-2; D remains unclear. Looked up from germline, CDR1 is MNHEY and CDR2 is SVGAGI. The V and J ends lost 6 bases and 4 bases respectively, with 18 bases between them. The CDR3 contains 15 residues. CDR3 sequence: CASSPRDVTSYGYTF. CDR3 bases: TGTGCCAGCAGCCCCCGCGACGTGACCTCCTATGGCTACACCTTC.

The J gene is TRBJ2-6, the V gene TRBV28, with 9 bases fitting TRBD1. This CDR3 has 18 residues. Germline lookup yields CDR1 MDHEN and CDR2 SYDVKM. V lost 6 bases to trimming and J lost 0 bases; unmatched junction nucleotides: 9. CDR3 region: CASRRGQGMGSGANVLTF. The CDR3 bases are TGTGCCAGCAGGCGGGGACAGGGAATGGGCTCTGGGGCCAACGTCCTGACTTTC.

The gene calls are TRBV19 and TRBJ1-2, with D uncertain. Germline V gene data show CDR1 as LNHDA and CDR2 as SQIVND (reference sequence). This CDR3 region has 14 residues. Trimming stripped 6 bases from V and 0 bases from J, with 11 bases between. CDR3 in amino acids: CASRDGRSNYGYTF. The CDR3 nucleotides are TGTGCCAGTAGGGACGGACGTTCTAACTATGGCTACACCTTC. The full variable domain, completed using reference TRBV19 and TRBJ1-2, is DGGITQSPKYLFRKEGQNVTLSCEQNLNHDAMYWYRQDPGQGLRLIYYSQIVNDFQKGDIAEGYSVSREKKESFPLTVTSAQKNPTAFYLCASRDGRSNYGYTFGSGTRLTVV.

The rearrangement uses TRBV7-2 and TRBJ2-2, with a possible D match to TRBD2 (6 bases). Germline V gives CDR1 SGHTA, CDR2 FQGNSA. Deletions cut 6 bases from V and 2 bases from J, with 16 bases between. The CDR3 has 16 residues. The CDR3 DNA follows: TGTGCCAGCAGGCGGGAAGCACTAGCCAACACCGGGGAGCTGTTTTTT. Translated: CASRREALANTGELFF.